The T cell receptor (beta chain) described here comes from a study of blood T cell repertoires in COVID-19. Study context: From the United States, Italy and Spain came samples of acute and convalescent COVID-19. In each case, the material was cDNA or gDNA derived from T cells, B-cell-depleted T cells, or PBMCs.

Libraries were prepared by immunoSEQ multiplex PCR; TCRdb keeps only in-frame clonotypes and omits some of them. This sample has 250,000 to 350,000 clones, with more than 70% found just once. The TCR originated in a woman in her forties or fifties who had recovered from COVID-19. Sequences were obtained from peripheral blood.

The CDR3, as DNA: TGTGCCAGCAGCCCAGGGGGGACAGGAGGTCGGACCCAGTACTTC. Translation gives CASSPGGTGGRTQYF. This sequence joins TRBV7-2 and TRBJ2-5; TRBD1 matches 8 bases. CDR1 and CDR2 (germline): SGHTA, FQGNSA. The CDR3 runs 15 residues. The V segment lost 5 bases and the J segment 7 bases; nucleotides outside the gene matches: 12.